This T cell receptor (beta chain) was identified in a study of T cell repertoires in cytomegalovirus infection. Overall study: Carrying CMV and the relevant HLA type showed in public TCR beta signatures.

This clonotype has at least ten counts. Its matching antigen is unknown. The CDR3 is made up of 15 amino acids. Trimming pared 1 base from V and 1 base from J, leaving 12 bases between. Per the germline V gene, CDR1 is DFQATT and CDR2 is SNEGSKA (reference sequence). The study, taken as a whole, reports: There were HLA-C-restricted CMV-specific TCR beta clonotypes dominating the ex vivo response. The cumulative frequency of public TCR beta families distinguished individuals who carried CMV together with the relevant HLA.

A single record per CDR3 protein comes from TCRdb applying MiXCR to the reads. The sample contains hundreds of thousands of distinct CDR3 sequences, around 10% of which appear only once. V and J are TRBV20-1 and TRBJ2-3, with a weak D call TRBD2 (6 bases). Source material: PBMCs. This receptor was identified in a human donor in good health (CMV status not recorded). Some clones in this sample may be carry-over from other donors' samples. CDR3 sequence reads: CSARGLAGRTDTQYF. Written as DNA, the CDR3 is TGCAGTGCTAGAGGGTTGGCGGGGCGCACAGATACGCAGTATTTT.